The 9 T cell receptor beta chains in this list originate from one sample, sequenced in a study of B cell selection in AIRE deficiency. Clones were sequenced by immunoSEQ multiplex PCR, and TCRdb holds only the in-frame ones, with some missing. The sample records some 22,000 clones, around 96% being singletons. The sorted conventional CD4 T cells were gated as CD4+CD127+. Material for sequencing was CD4+CD127+ conventional T cells sorted from PBMCs. The receptors shown here come from a human donor in good health.

This chain connects TRBV30 to TRBJ1-1, with no clear D. In germline, CDR1 is GTSNPN, CDR2 SVGIG (reference sequence). The CDR3 has 12 residues. Trimming pared 0 bases from V and 5 bases from J, leaving 7 bases between. CDR3 loop: CAWSVKQTEAFF. CDR3 bases: TGTGCCTGGAGTGTAAAACAAACTGAAGCTTTCTTT.

The chain has TRBV2 and TRBJ1-4; a possible D gene is TRBD1 (5 bases). Trimming took 6 bases from V and 3 from J, leaving 11 bases between them. Germline V gene sequence: CDR1 SNHLY, CDR2 FYNNEI. The CDR3 extends over 14 amino acids. CDR3 sequence: CASRGDSSNEKLFF. The CDR3 DNA follows: TGTGCCAGCAGGGGAGACAGTTCTAATGAAAAACTGTTTTTT.

The chain has TRBV5-1 and TRBJ2-3, with D possibly being TRBD2 (6 bases). Germline CDR1 reads SGHRS; CDR2 reads YFSETQ. With 0 bases removed from V and 0 bases from J, the gap between germline ends came to 8 bases. This CDR3 contains 15 residues. CDR3 sequence: CASSLDGGSTDTQYF. CDR3 sequence (DNA): TGCGCCAGCAGCTTGGACGGGGGTAGCACAGATACGCAGTATTTT.

CDR3 sequence reads: CASSNDRVQPQHF. Here the CDR3 DNA reads TGTGCCAGCAGCAATGACAGGGTCCAGCCCCAGCATTTT. This sequence joins TRBV5-8 and TRBJ1-5, with 7 bases identical to TRBD1. Per the germline V gene, CDR1 is SGHTS and CDR2 is YDEGEE. The CDR3 runs to 13 residues. The J segment lost 7 bases and the V segment lost 4 bases, leaving 5 bases of the junction unmatched.

The chain is built from TRBV18 and TRBJ2-5; 11 nucleotides align to TRBD2. Germline V gene data show CDR1 as KGHSH and CDR2 as LQKENI. This CDR3 is 17 amino acids long. The ends lost 5 bases at V and 1 base at J; junction bases unmatched: 9. CDR3 DNA sequence: TGTGCCAGCTCAACCATTGCTAGCGGGGGGTTCCAAGAGACCCAGTACTTC. Translated, it gives CASSTIASGGFQETQYF.

This chain uses TRBV2 with TRBJ2-5; 12 bases fit TRBD2. Germline CDR1 reads SNHLY; CDR2 reads FYNNEI. The trim removed 0 bases at V and 6 bases at J, leaving 8 bases unmatched. The CDR3 has 17 amino acids. The CDR3 spells CASSEAGSSGGAKTQYF. CDR3 nucleotides: TGTGCCAGCAGTGAAGCGGGGTCTAGCGGGGGGGCTAAGACCCAGTACTTC.

The chain has TRBV6-1 and TRBJ2-5; D is ambiguous. CDR3 length equals 12 residues. Germline loops: CDR1 MNHNS, CDR2 SASEGT. Trimming took off 1 base at V and 5 bases at J, with 5 bases between the two ends. In DNA form, the CDR3 reads TGTGCCAGCAGTGAAGGGGTGGAGACCCAGTACTTC. Its translation: CASSEGVETQYF.

The chain has TRBV5-1 and TRBJ1-2; TRBD1 might be the D (5 bases). Trimming removed 2 bases from V and 8 bases from J, with 10 bases in between. CDR1 is SGHRS, CDR2 YFSETQ, per germline. The CDR3 has 12 amino acids. CDR3 amino acids: CASSFGGLGYTF. The CDR3 region has the DNA TGCGCCAGCAGCTTTGGGGGATTGGGCTACACCTTC.

The table lists this clone with a few counts. The V gene is TRBV6-5, the J gene TRBJ2-5; TRBD2 agrees at 13 bases. Unmatched junction bases numbered 2, after V lost 5 bases and J lost 5 bases. This CDR3 spans 14 amino acids. Germline-derived CDR1 and CDR2 are MNHEY and SVGAGI. CDR3 nucleotide sequence: TGTGCCAGCAGTACTAGCGGGGGGGCGGAGACCCAGTACTTC. Protein product: CASSTSGGAETQYF.